This T cell receptor (beta chain) was documented in a study of regulatory T cells in long-lasting Graves disease. Overall study: Positivity for TSH receptor antibodies plus over 5 years of antithyroid drugs meant persistent Graves' disease.

Assembly of TCR beta libraries relied on iRepertoire HTBI primers together with Arm-PCR of CDR3 regions. TCRdb reanalysed the multiplex PCR reads using MiXCR and keeps one entry per CDR3 protein. Among about 290,000 distinct CDR3 sequences, 22% were seen once, and the ten largest hold more than 50%. Time point meaning: persistent/refractory GD, antithyroid drugs over 5 years with positive TRAb. Construction of the TCR library relied on RNA isolated from PBMCs. Roughly 9 milliliters of peripheral blood were taken and placed in EDTA tubes. About this clonotype itself: This may be a read error, as it is one base from a much larger clone.

The clonotype was recovered from a female donor with Graves disease. Sequences were derived from peripheral blood mononuclear cells (PBMCs), sampled when the disease was refractory, from a patient treated with antithyroid drugs.

In DNA, the CDR3 is TGTGCCAGCAGTTACCAAGACAGGGGTGGCTACGCCTTC. Its translation is CASSYQDRGGYAF. The chain uses TRBV6-2 or TRBV6-3 and TRBJ1-2; 8 bases match TRBD1. Germline lookup yields CDR1 MNHEY and CDR2 SVGEGT. CDR3 length: 13 residues.